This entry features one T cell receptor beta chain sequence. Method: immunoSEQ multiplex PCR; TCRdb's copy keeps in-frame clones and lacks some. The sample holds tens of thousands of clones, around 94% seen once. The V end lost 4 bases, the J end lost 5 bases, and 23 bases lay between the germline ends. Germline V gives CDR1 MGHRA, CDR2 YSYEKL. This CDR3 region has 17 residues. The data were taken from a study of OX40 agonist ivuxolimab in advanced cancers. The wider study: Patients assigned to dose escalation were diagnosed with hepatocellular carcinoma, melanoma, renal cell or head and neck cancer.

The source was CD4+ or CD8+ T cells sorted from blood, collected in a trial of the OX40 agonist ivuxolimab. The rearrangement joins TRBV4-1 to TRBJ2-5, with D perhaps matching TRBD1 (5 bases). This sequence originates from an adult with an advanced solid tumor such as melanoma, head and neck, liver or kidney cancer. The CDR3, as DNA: TGCGCCAGCAGCCCAGAGGAAACAGGCACGCTTCGGGAGACCCAGTACTTC. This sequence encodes CASSPEETGTLRETQYF.